This T cell receptor beta chain derives from a study of naive and memory T cell subsets. This clonotype occurred many times. Its antigen is not identified. The beta constant-region primer was an equimolar mix of two oligonucleotides covering TRBC1 and TRBC2. Four rounds of PCR amplified the ligated cDNA using nested alpha and beta constant-region primers plus SP2. TCRdb re-derived calls from the UMI-ligation and nested PCR reads in MiXCR, one entry per CDR3 protein. The sample contains more than 2,500 distinct CDR3 sequences, roughly 5.2% of which appear only once. Effector memory cells were sorted as CD45RA-CD27-, EMRA cells as CD45RA+CD27-. This CDR3 contains 11 residues. Between the trimmed V and J ends, which lost 2 bases and 5 bases, there was a span of 7 bases. In germline, CDR1 is SQVTM, CDR2 ANQGSEA. General study findings and limits: In naive cells, over 85% of TCR sequences were seen only once.

V usage is TRBV29-1 and J usage is TRBJ2-7; D remains unclear. Sequenced material: CD4+ TEMRA cells from blood. Indicated subset: effector memory re-expressing CD45RA, CD45RA+ CD27-. This TCR came from a human donor in good health. CDR3 protein: CSVEHVNEQYF. In DNA, the CDR3 is TGCAGCGTTGAACACGTCAACGAGCAGTACTTC.